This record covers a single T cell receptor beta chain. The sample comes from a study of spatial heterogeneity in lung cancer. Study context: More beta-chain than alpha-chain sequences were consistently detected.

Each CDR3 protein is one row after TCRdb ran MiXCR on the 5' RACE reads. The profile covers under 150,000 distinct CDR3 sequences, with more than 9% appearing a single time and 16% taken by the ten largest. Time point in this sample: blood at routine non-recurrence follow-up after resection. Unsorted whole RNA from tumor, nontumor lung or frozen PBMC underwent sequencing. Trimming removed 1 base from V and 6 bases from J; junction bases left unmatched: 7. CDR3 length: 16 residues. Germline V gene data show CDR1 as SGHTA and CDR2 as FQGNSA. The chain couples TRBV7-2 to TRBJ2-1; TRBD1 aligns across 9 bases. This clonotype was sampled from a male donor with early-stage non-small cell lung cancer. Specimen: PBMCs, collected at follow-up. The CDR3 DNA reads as TGTGCCAGCAGCTTAGATCCCGGGACAGGGCGCAATGAGCAGTTCTTC. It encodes CASSLDPGTGRNEQFF.